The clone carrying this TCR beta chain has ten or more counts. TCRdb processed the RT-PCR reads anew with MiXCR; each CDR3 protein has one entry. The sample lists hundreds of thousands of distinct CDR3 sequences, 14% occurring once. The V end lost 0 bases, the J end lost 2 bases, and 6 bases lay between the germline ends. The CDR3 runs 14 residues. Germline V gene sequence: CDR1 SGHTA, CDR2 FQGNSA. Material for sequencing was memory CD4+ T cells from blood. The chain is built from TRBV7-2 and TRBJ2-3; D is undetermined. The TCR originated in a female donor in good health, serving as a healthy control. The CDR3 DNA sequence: TGTGCCAGCAGCTTAGCGCTGAACACAGATACGCAGTATTTT. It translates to CASSLALNTDTQYF.